A selection of T cell receptor beta chains follows, all from one sample in a study of vaccination and CD4 T cells after COVID-19. One entry per CDR3 protein, called by TCRdb with MiXCR from the PCR reads. This table has 11,000 to 15,000 distinct CDR3 sequences, about 50% appearing once. These receptors' targets are unknown. This material consisted of CD4+ T cells from blood, cultured in vitro, taken before SARS-CoV-2 vaccination. The origin of the receptors is a human donor who had recovered from COVID-19. Both conserved end residues are part of each CDR3. Fields, in order: J gene, clone size, D gene, V gene, CDR3 DNA, CDR3 protein. A D gene is named only where the DNA matches it firmly. Where a row states a size, it is once, few, many or the class of an expanded clone; other rows omit it.

J: TRBJ2-2; size: NA; D: TRBD1; V: TRBV6-2/TRBV6-3; DNA: TGTGCCAGCAGGGACGGCGGGACAGGTAACACCGGGGAGCTGTTTTTT; CDR3: CASRDGGTGNTGELFF
J: TRBJ2-1; size: NA; D: NA; V: TRBV7-6; DNA: TGTGCCAGCAGCGGAATTGGACGGCCGAGCTACAATGAGCAGTTCTTC; CDR3: CASSGIGRPSYNEQFF
J: TRBJ2-7; size: few; D: NA; V: TRBV7-2; DNA: TGTGCCAGCAGCCTGGAGGGGACACGATCCTCCTACGAGCAGTACTTC; CDR3: CASSLEGTRSSYEQYF
J: TRBJ1-6; size: few; D: NA; V: TRBV20-1; DNA: TGCAGTGCTAGAGATTTTTCTAGACAGATTAATTCACCCCTCCACTTT; CDR3: CSARDFSRQINSPLHF
J: TRBJ2-1; size: once; D: NA; V: TRBV7-2; DNA: TGTGCCAGCAGCTTAGTGGCCTGGACCTACAATGAGCAGTTCTTC; CDR3: CASSLVAWTYNEQFF
J: TRBJ1-1; size: NA; D: TRBD1; V: TRBV29-1; DNA: TGCAGCGTTCAGGGGGCCTCTGAAGCTTTCTTT; CDR3: CSVQGASEAFF
J: TRBJ2-3; size: NA; D: NA; V: TRBV7-2; DNA: TGTGCCAGCAGCTTAGCGGCAGATACGCAGTATTTT; CDR3: CASSLAADTQYF
J: TRBJ1-2; size: NA; D: NA; V: TRBV6-1; DNA: TGTGCCAGCAGTGAAGTGGGGGCGGATGGCTACACCTTC; CDR3: CASSEVGADGYTF
J: TRBJ2-5; size: NA; D: NA; V: TRBV7-8; DNA: TGTGCCATCCGCGAGGGGTTTCCCCCCGAGACCCAGTACTTC; CDR3: CAIREGFPPETQYF
J: TRBJ2-5; size: few; D: NA; V: TRBV5-1; DNA: TGCGCCAGCAGCTTGGAGGTCCAAGAGACCCAGTACTTC; CDR3: CASSLEVQETQYF
J: TRBJ2-3; size: NA; D: TRBD2; V: TRBV20-1; DNA: TGCAGTGCTCCCAGCGGGGGCTATTCGCAGTATTTT; CDR3: CSAPSGGYSQYF
J: TRBJ1-2; size: NA; D: NA; V: TRBV7-9; DNA: TGTGCCAGCAGCCGATCTGGACAGTTCAACTATGGCTACACCTTC; CDR3: CASSRSGQFNYGYTF
J: TRBJ2-4; size: NA; D: NA; V: TRBV4-2; DNA: TGTGCCAGCAGCCAAGAGTGGAGGCCTCTAGCCAAAAACATTCAGTACTTC; CDR3: CASSQEWRPLAKNIQYF
J: TRBJ1-1; size: few; D: NA; V: TRBV11-2; DNA: TGTGCCAGCAGCTTAGTGGCAGGGGCGGAAGAAGCTTTCTTT; CDR3: CASSLVAGAEEAFF
J: TRBJ2-7; size: few; D: TRBD1; V: TRBV2; DNA: TGTGCCAGCAGGGGAGACAGGGGCGAGCAGTACTTC; CDR3: CASRGDRGEQYF
J: TRBJ2-7; size: NA; D: NA; V: TRBV27; DNA: TGTGCCAGCAGTTTCTCGAATGCGGGGAGGTCCGACGAGCAGTACTTC; CDR3: CASSFSNAGRSDEQYF
J: TRBJ1-1; size: NA; D: TRBD1; V: TRBV18; DNA: TGTGCCAGCTCACCACGTTTACAGGGGCGGGTTGGTATCGCTGAAGCTTTCTTT; CDR3: CASSPRLQGRVGIAEAFF
J: TRBJ2-1; size: NA; D: NA; V: TRBV6-2/TRBV6-3; DNA: TGTGCCAGCAGTCGACTAGTGGGAACTTACAATGAGCAGTTCTTC; CDR3: CASSRLVGTYNEQFF
J: TRBJ1-2; size: once; D: TRBD1; V: TRBV7-9; DNA: TGTGCCAGCAGCCGAGGGGACAGGACCTTCTATGGCTACACCTTC; CDR3: CASSRGDRTFYGYTF
J: TRBJ1-6; size: few; D: NA; V: TRBV2; DNA: TGTGCCAGCAGTCTCCGGGGGGCGAGTTCACCCCTCCACTTT; CDR3: CASSLRGASSPLHF
J: TRBJ2-3; size: once; D: TRBD2; V: TRBV7-2; DNA: TGTGCCACCGCGCCGGGAGGCGCCCGCACAGATACGCAGTATTTT; CDR3: CATAPGGARTDTQYF
J: TRBJ2-6; size: NA; D: TRBD1; V: TRBV7-2; DNA: TGTGCCAGCAGCCCACGAGAGACAGGGAAGCAGGCCAACGTCCTGACTTTC; CDR3: CASSPRETGKQANVLTF
J: TRBJ1-2; size: NA; D: TRBD1; V: TRBV20-1; DNA: TGCAGTGCTAGGGAGACAGGGAGCTATGGCTACACCTTC; CDR3: CSARETGSYGYTF
J: TRBJ1-1; size: few; D: NA; V: TRBV27; DNA: TGTGCCAGCAGTTCGCGTCAGAACCCGGTTGGGATCACTGAAGCTTTCTTT; CDR3: CASSSRQNPVGITEAFF
J: TRBJ1-4; size: NA; D: TRBD1; V: TRBV27; DNA: TGTGCCAGCAGTCCGTCACCAGGGGGCCGGGAAAAACTGTTTTTT; CDR3: CASSPSPGGREKLFF
J: TRBJ1-2; size: few; D: NA; V: TRBV24-1; DNA: TGTGCCACCAGTGATTTCGCCCGAGGGGGCTACACCTTC; CDR3: CATSDFARGGYTF
J: TRBJ2-1; size: NA; D: NA; V: TRBV15; DNA: TGTGCCACCAGCAGGGGAGGTTACAATGAGCAGTTCTTC; CDR3: CATSRGGYNEQFF
J: TRBJ2-7; size: NA; D: TRBD2; V: TRBV27; DNA: TGTGCCAGCAGTTTATTACCGATGGCGGGAGGGCCACACGAGCAGTACTTC; CDR3: CASSLLPMAGGPHEQYF
J: TRBJ1-5; size: NA; D: TRBD1; V: TRBV6-2/TRBV6-3; DNA: TGTGCCAGCAGATTATCTGGGGACAGGGGCAATCAGCCCCAGCATTTT; CDR3: CASRLSGDRGNQPQHF
J: TRBJ1-5; size: NA; D: TRBD1; V: TRBV6-1; DNA: TGTGCCAGCAGTGTGGACAGGGGGAATCAGCCCCAGCATTTT; CDR3: CASSVDRGNQPQHF
J: TRBJ2-7; size: NA; D: NA; V: TRBV7-8; DNA: TGTGCCAGCAGCACGGCCGGTTTTGCCTACGAGCAGTACTTC; CDR3: CASSTAGFAYEQYF
J: TRBJ2-1; size: NA; D: TRBD2; V: TRBV4-2; DNA: TGTGCCAGCAGCCAAGAAATTTGGGGGGGCTCCTACAATGAGCAGTTCTTC; CDR3: CASSQEIWGGSYNEQFF
J: TRBJ1-2; size: few; D: NA; V: TRBV27; DNA: TGTGCCAGCAGTTACAAGGGGTCACAAGGCTACACCTTC; CDR3: CASSYKGSQGYTF
J: TRBJ1-6; size: medium-sized; D: TRBD1; V: TRBV27; DNA: TGTGCCAGCAGTTTAGGGCAGGGGGATTCACCCCTCCACTTT; CDR3: CASSLGQGDSPLHF
J: TRBJ2-5; size: NA; D: TRBD1; V: TRBV29-1; DNA: TGCAGCGTAACAGGGGGAGGTGAGACCCAGTACTTC; CDR3: CSVTGGGETQYF
J: TRBJ2-5; size: once; D: NA; V: TRBV7-9; DNA: TGTGCCAGCAGCTTAGCGGGGGCGGAAGAGACCCAGTACTTC; CDR3: CASSLAGAEETQYF
J: TRBJ1-4; size: NA; D: NA; V: TRBV27; DNA: TGTGCCAGCAGTTTGGTGCAGGGACCTGAAAAACTGTTTTTT; CDR3: CASSLVQGPEKLFF
J: TRBJ2-3; size: few; D: NA; V: TRBV7-8; DNA: TGTGCCAGCAGCTTACAGGGGGGGTACACAGATACGCAGTATTTT; CDR3: CASSLQGGYTDTQYF
J: TRBJ2-7; size: NA; D: TRBD1; V: TRBV20-1; DNA: TGCAGTGCTCTGACAGGGGCCCTCTCCTACGAGCAGTACTTC; CDR3: CSALTGALSYEQYF
J: TRBJ1-2; size: NA; D: TRBD1; V: TRBV6-2/TRBV6-3; DNA: TGTGCCAGCAGTTACCCCCGCCAGGGGGCTGCTTATGGCTACACCTTC; CDR3: CASSYPRQGAAYGYTF
J: TRBJ1-3; size: once; D: NA; V: TRBV20-1; DNA: TGCAGTGCCCCCAGGACGTGGGGACCCTCTGGAAACACCATATATTTT; CDR3: CSAPRTWGPSGNTIYF
J: TRBJ2-3; size: NA; D: NA; V: TRBV21-1; DNA: TGTGCCAGCAGCAAGAGGACAGATACGCAGTATTTT; CDR3: CASSKRTDTQYF
J: TRBJ1-2; size: NA; D: NA; V: TRBV20-1; DNA: TGCAGTGCTACTACTCCGGGACCGACTAACTATGGCTACACCTTC; CDR3: CSATTPGPTNYGYTF
J: TRBJ2-7; size: medium-sized; D: TRBD1; V: TRBV24-1; DNA: TGTGCCACCAGCGAAGGGACAGGTCGCTACGAGCAGTACTTC; CDR3: CATSEGTGRYEQYF
J: TRBJ1-5; size: few; D: NA; V: TRBV7-8; DNA: TGTGCCAGCAGCTTAGAGGGTCAGCCCCAGCATTTT; CDR3: CASSLEGQPQHF
J: TRBJ1-5; size: NA; D: NA; V: TRBV20-1; DNA: TGCAGTGCTAAGATAGGGGCGAATCAGCCCCAGCATTTT; CDR3: CSAKIGANQPQHF
J: TRBJ1-4; size: NA; D: TRBD1; V: TRBV15; DNA: TGTGCCACCAGCAGGAGACAGGGGCTTAATGAAAAACTGTTTTTT; CDR3: CATSRRQGLNEKLFF
J: TRBJ1-1; size: few; D: NA; V: TRBV29-1; DNA: TGCAGCGTTGTAGGGCAAATTACGGACACTGAAGCTTTCTTT; CDR3: CSVVGQITDTEAFF
J: TRBJ2-5; size: NA; D: TRBD2; V: TRBV6-2/TRBV6-3; DNA: TGTGCCAGCAGTTACGCGACTAGCGGGGACTACCAAGAGACCCAGTACTTC; CDR3: CASSYATSGDYQETQYF
J: TRBJ2-5; size: NA; D: TRBD2; V: TRBV18; DNA: TGTGCCAGCTCACGCGGGACTAGTCAAGAGACCCAGTACTTC; CDR3: CASSRGTSQETQYF
J: TRBJ2-5; size: few; D: TRBD1; V: TRBV4-3; DNA: TGCGCCAGCAGCCCGAGGACAGGGGGCGGCGAGACCCAGTACTTC; CDR3: CASSPRTGGGETQYF